This entry lists 10 T cell receptor beta chains sequenced from one sample in a study of T cell clonality in common variable immunodeficiency. Findings and limits, study-wide: Fewer deletions and N-nucleotide insertions were reportedly seen in common variable immunodeficiency TCR beta sequences.

Clones were read by immunoSEQ multiplex PCR, and TCRdb kept only the in-frame ones, dropping some. The record shows over 30,000 clones for this sample, with no singletons present. Antigens for these TCRs are unknown. Sequenced material: peripheral blood mononuclear cells. These TCRs come from a human donor with common variable immunodeficiency.

This clone was observed at least ten times. The sequenced CDR3 bases are TGTGCCTGGGGGGGGACTGAA. It yields the protein CAWGGTE. The complete CDR3 sequence is CAWGGTEAFF. The chain joins TRBV30 to TRBJ1-1, with D possibly matching TRBD1 (5 bases). The sequence runs out 3 residues before the end of the CDR3; the remainder is reconstructed from the germline J gene. There are 10 residues in the CDR3. Trimming cost V 5 bases and J 5 bases, with 6 bases left between them. Per the germline V gene, CDR1 is GTSNPN and CDR2 is SVGIG (reference sequence).

This clone was counted at least ten times. The read halts 3 residues ahead of the CDR3 end, with the missing end drawn from the germline J gene. The chain joins TRBV2 to TRBJ2-6; 7 positions agree with TRBD2. V was pared by 11 bases and J by 2 bases, with 9 bases of the junction left unmatched. CDR3 length: 15 amino acids. Germline V gives CDR1 SNHLY, CDR2 FYNNEI. CDR3 bases read: TGTGCCCCCAGCGGGGCCGGGACTGGGGCCAACGTC. It encodes CAPSGAGTGANV. The full CDR3 protein is CAPSGAGTGANVLTF.

This clone showed up many times. From the germline J gene comes the end of the CDR3, since the read stops 3 residues before it. The chain joins TRBV11-2 to TRBJ2-1; D possibly corresponds to TRBD1 (6 bases). V was shortened by 3 bases and J by 6 bases, with 9 bases between the two germline ends. Per germline, CDR1 SGHAT and CDR2 FQNNGV. The CDR3 extends over 13 amino acids. The sequenced part of the CDR3 DNA is TGTGCCAGCAGCTTTATGGGGGCCAATGAG. It translates to CASSFMGANE. In full, the CDR3 reads CASSFMGANEQFF.

This clone came up many times. CDR3 bases read: TGTGCTAGTGGTTTTACTAGCGGGGGGTCCTATGCGAACACCGGGGAG. It encodes CASGFTSGGSYANTGE. The entire CDR3 protein reads CASGFTSGGSYANTGELFF. V usage is TRBV12-5 and J usage is TRBJ2-2; TRBD2 agrees at 12 bases. The sequence runs out 3 residues before the end of the CDR3; the remainder is reconstructed from the germline J gene. This CDR3 spans 19 amino acids. Trimming at V came to 3 bases and at J to 0 bases, leaving 8 bases not matched to a gene. Germline V gene lookup returns CDR1 LGHNT and CDR2 FRNRAP.

Points on this clone: The read ends 3 residues early relative to the CDR3; the germline J gene fills the gap. The chain recombines TRBV18 with TRBJ2-5, with unresolved D. CDR3 length: 13 amino acids. Per the germline V gene, CDR1 is KGHSH and CDR2 is LQKENI. V dropped 6 bases and J dropped 2 bases, with 10 bases sitting between them. CDR3 protein: CASSAADQETQYF. The DNA read from the CDR3 is TGTGCCAGCTCGGCTGCTGATCAAGAGACC.

About this clone itself: The read falls 3 residues short of the CDR3 end, and the missing part is taken from the germline J gene. The rearrangement links TRBV19 to TRBJ1-2; the match to TRBD1 covers 9 bases. V was clipped by 5 bases and J by 3 bases; unmatched bases: 7. CDR1 is LNHDA, CDR2 SQIVND, per germline (reference sequence). The CDR3 loop spans 15 amino acids. The CDR3 DNA, read in part, is TGTGCCAGTAGTTACGGACAGGGGTCTGACTATGGC. Protein product: CASSYGQGSDYG. The full CDR3 is CASSYGQGSDYGYTF.

There are a few counts of this clone. The observed sequence ends 3 residues before the CDR3 terminus, with the missing tail filled in from the germline J gene. The gene calls are TRBV6-1 and TRBJ1-6, with D maybe TRBD1 (5 bases). The CDR3 spans 14 residues. Per germline, CDR1 MNHNS and CDR2 SASEGT. With 3 bases removed from V and 10 bases from J, the gap between germline ends came to 13 bases. CDR3 DNA, as far as it was read: TGTGCCAGCAGTGATTTGCAGGGTAGCTCACCC. Its translation: CASSDLQGSSP. The CDR3 reads in full as CASSDLQGSSPLHF.

As regards this clone: The CDR3 end falls 3 residues outside the read, so it is completed with the germline J gene. This chain uses TRBV7-4 with TRBJ1-5; 9 bases map to TRBD1. Germline values: CDR1 SGHVT, CDR2 SQSDAQ. This CDR3 is 17 amino acids long. Germline trimming cut 5 bases from V and 5 bases from J; bases unmatched to any gene: 13. The CDR3: CASSPVHETGGDQPQHF. The DNA read from the CDR3 is TGTGCCAGCAGCCCCGTCCACGAAACAGGGGGCGATCAGCCC.

This clone was found many times. The read is 3 residues too short to cover the CDR3 end, so that end is filled in from the germline J gene. This sequence joins TRBV6-1 and TRBJ1-4; D remains unclear. The CDR3 length is 14 residues. V lost 2 bases and J lost 5, with 9 bases in between. CDR1 and CDR2 (germline): MNHNS, SASEGT. Incomplete CDR3 DNA: TGTGCCAGCAGTGAAAGGCAGGAGAATGAAAAA. Translation gives CASSERQENEK. In full, the CDR3 is CASSERQENEKLFF.

In its sample, this clone was seen a few times. CDR3 DNA, as far as it was read: TGTGCCTGGGGGCTAGCCAAAAACATT. Protein sequence: CAWGLAKNI. The complete CDR3 protein is CAWGLAKNIQYF. The V gene is TRBV30, the J gene TRBJ2-4; D remains ambiguous. The read is 3 residues too short to cover the CDR3 end, so that end is filled in from the germline J gene. The germline gives CDR1 GTSNPN, CDR2 SVGIG (reference sequence). The CDR3 spans 12 residues. Trimming removed 5 bases from V and 0 bases from J, with 5 bases in between.